This is a list of T cell receptor beta chains from one sample in a study of cytomegalovirus exposure and HLA in healthy donors. The repertoire was sequenced with immunoSEQ multiplex PCR; TCRdb's copy has only in-frame clones and lacks some. Of 85,000 to 130,000 clones listed, 70% to 80% are singletons. The sample consisted of PBMCs. The receptors were gathered from a boy aged 5-17 years in good health and CMV-seronegative. CDR3s include the opening cysteine and the closing phenylalanine or tryptophan. Each record gives: D gene, clone size, J gene, V gene, CDR3 protein, CDR3 DNA. A D gene is named only where the DNA matches it firmly. A clone size is listed for some rows: how often the clone was seen (once, few, many), or a class if it is expanded.

- | few | TRBJ2-7 | TRBV7-9 | CASSFEGPPHEQYF | TGTGCCAGCAGCTTCGAGGGTCCTCCCCACGAGCAGTACTTC
TRBD1 | - | TRBJ1-2 | TRBV18 | CASSPGQGANYGYTF | TGTGCCAGCTCACCGGGACAGGGGGCTAACTATGGCTACACCTTC
- | few | TRBJ1-1 | TRBV19 | CASSIMSEAFF | TGTGCCAGTAGTATAATGAGTGAAGCTTTCTTT
TRBD1 | - | TRBJ1-2 | TRBV7-9 | CASSLVGTGDGYTF | TGTGCCAGCAGCTTAGTAGGGACAGGGGATGGCTACACCTTC
- | once | TRBJ1-1 | TRBV20-1 | CSTYTGHAFF | TGCAGTACCTATACAGGGCACGCTTTCTTT
TRBD1 | - | TRBJ2-2 | TRBV5-1 | CASSARQGAGTGELFF | TGCGCCAGCAGCGCTAGACAGGGGGCCGGTACCGGGGAGCTGTTTTTT
TRBD1 | few | TRBJ2-2 | TRBV28 | CASSSGQGWLTGELFF | TGTGCCAGCAGTTCGGGACAGGGGTGGTTAACCGGGGAGCTGTTTTTT
TRBD1 | few | TRBJ1-4 | TRBV5-6 | CASRKQGTTNEKLFF | TGTGCCAGCAGAAAACAGGGGACAACTAATGAAAAACTGTTTTTT
TRBD2 | few | TRBJ2-3 | TRBV4-2 | CASSQGTSGRKRTDTQYF | TGTGCCAGCAGCCAAGGGACTAGCGGGAGAAAGAGGACAGATACGCAGTATTTT
- | - | TRBJ2-7 | TRBV28 | CASSPGSKSSYEQYF | TGTGCCAGCAGTCCCGGGTCCAAGAGCTCCTACGAGCAGTACTTC
TRBD1 | few | TRBJ1-4 | TRBV25-1 | CASSELQGAPTNEKLFF | TGTGCCAGCAGTGAACTCCAGGGGGCCCCAACTAATGAAAAACTGTTTTTT
TRBD2 | - | TRBJ2-7 | TRBV6-1 | CASSEGLAGYEQYF | TGTGCCAGCAGTGAGGGACTAGCGGGATACGAGCAGTACTTC
- | few | TRBJ2-7 | TRBV6-5 | CASSSSLARPYEQYF | TGTGCCAGCAGTTCCTCGCTAGCGAGGCCCTACGAGCAGTACTTC
- | few | TRBJ2-5 | TRBV5-8 | CASSSIGAEQETQYF | TGTGCCAGCAGCTCCATTGGGGCAGAGCAAGAGACCCAGTACTTC
- | - | TRBJ2-2 | TRBV6-5 | CASRFYGELFF | TGTGCCAGCAGATTTTACGGGGAGCTGTTTTTT
- | - | TRBJ1-2 | TRBV4-1 | CASSQPGAPWGYTF | TGCGCCAGCAGCCAGCCAGGGGCCCCCTGGGGCTACACCTTC
TRBD1 | - | TRBJ2-3 | TRBV5-4 | CASSLAGQVTDTQYF | TGTGCCAGCAGCTTGGCGGGACAGGTCACAGATACGCAGTATTTT
- | once | TRBJ2-3 | TRBV19 | CASSGLRDTDTQYF | TGTGCCAGTAGCGGGTTGCGGGACACAGATACGCAGTATTTT
TRBD1 | - | TRBJ2-2 | TRBV5-4 | CASRPAGGTDTGELFF | TGTGCCAGCAGACCCGCAGGGGGCACGGACACCGGGGAGCTGTTTTTT
TRBD1 | - | TRBJ1-2 | TRBV7-9 | CASSLGQGNYGYTF | TGTGCCAGCAGCCTAGGACAGGGGAACTATGGCTACACCTTC
- | - | TRBJ1-3 | TRBV7-2 | CASSLYPLVAGNTIYF | TGTGCCAGCAGCTTATATCCCTTAGTGGCTGGAAACACCATATATTTT
- | - | TRBJ2-5 | TRBV4-1 | CASSQTGRGETQYF | TGCGCCAGCAGCCAGACAGGCAGGGGAGAGACCCAGTACTTC
TRBD1 | few | TRBJ2-3 | TRBV6-5 | CASRLQTGADTQYF | TGTGCCAGCAGACTTCAAACAGGGGCGGATACGCAGTATTTT
TRBD1 | - | TRBJ2-3 | TRBV19 | CASSFRDRGPDTQYF | TGTGCCAGTAGTTTCCGGGACAGGGGGCCAGATACGCAGTATTTT
- | - | TRBJ1-3 | TRBV6-6 | CASSYPPGSSGNTIYF | TGTGCCAGCAGTTATCCGCCGGGGTCCTCTGGAAACACCATATATTTT
TRBD1 | - | TRBJ2-3 | TRBV2 | CATLQQGAPTDTQYF | TGTGCCACCCTCCAGCAGGGGGCCCCCACAGATACGCAGTATTTT
TRBD2 | - | TRBJ2-1 | TRBV5-1 | CASSLWDPGLAAYNEQFF | TGCGCCAGCAGCTTGTGGGATCCGGGACTAGCGGCTTACAATGAGCAGTTCTTC
TRBD1 | - | TRBJ2-7 | TRBV10-3 | CATETPGQGSRYEQYF | TGTGCCACCGAAACACCGGGACAGGGATCGAGATACGAGCAGTACTTC
TRBD1 | once | TRBJ2-3 | TRBV30 | CAWRPDWTGDLF | TGTGCCTGGCGGCCCGACTGGACAGGTGACCTCTTT
TRBD2 | - | TRBJ2-5 | TRBV10-3 | CAISESVAGEYQETQYF | TGTGCCATCAGTGAGTCGGTAGCGGGGGAGTACCAAGAGACCCAGTACTTC
- | - | TRBJ1-1 | TRBV6-5 | CASSDWNTEAFF | TGTGCCAGCAGCGACTGGAACACTGAAGCTTTCTTT
- | - | TRBJ1-1 | TRBV10-2 | CASRSGNTEAFF | TGCGCCAGCAGAAGCGGCAACACTGAAGCTTTCTTT
- | - | TRBJ1-2 | TRBV28 | CASSFQLNYGYTF | TGTGCCAGCAGTTTTCAACTTAACTATGGCTACACCTTC
- | - | TRBJ2-6 | TRBV19 | CASSSNFRSSGANVLTF | TGTGCCAGTAGTTCGAATTTCCGTAGCTCTGGGGCCAACGTCCTGACTTTC
TRBD2 | - | TRBJ2-7 | TRBV4-1 | CASSRAGGLIGEQYF | TGCGCCAGCAGCCGAGCGGGGGGTTTAATAGGGGAGCAGTACTTC
TRBD1 | - | TRBJ2-3 | TRBV2 | CASSERQGVDTQYF | TGTGCCAGCAGTGAAAGACAGGGGGTAGATACGCAGTATTTT
- | - | TRBJ2-7 | TRBV5-5 | CASSRSWGYEQYF | TGTGCCAGCAGCCGCAGTTGGGGCTACGAGCAGTACTTC
- | - | TRBJ1-3 | TRBV30 | CAWSGWTEGSGNTIYF | TGTGCCTGGAGTGGGTGGACAGAAGGATCTGGAAACACCATATATTTT
- | - | TRBJ1-1 | TRBV7-2 | CASSYDRNTEAFF | TGTGCCAGCAGCTACGACAGGAACACTGAAGCTTTCTTT
- | few | TRBJ2-5 | TRBV30 | CALGVAETQYF | TGTGCCTTGGGAGTTGCCGAGACCCAGTACTTC
TRBD1 | - | TRBJ1-2 | TRBV28 | CASSQTGTADIYGYTF | TGTGCCAGCAGTCAAACCGGGACAGCTGACATCTATGGCTACACCTTC